This T cell receptor beta chain was retrieved from a study of post-analysis software for immune sequencing data. TCR beta cDNA libraries had unique molecular identifiers. Out of about 1 to 11 million T cells, 480,000 or so cDNA molecules were generated. Via MiXCR, TCRdb re-called the PCR reads, giving one row per CDR3 protein. In the table there are approximately 770,000 distinct CDR3 sequences, around 42% of which are singletons. On this clonotype: The antigen is unknown.

Study results and caveats: Roughly five TRBV segments, including TRBV5-6, TRBV5-1 and TRBV20-1, were more frequent in patients than controls. Comparison with controls showed significantly lower normalized Chao1 diversity in multiple sclerosis patients.

V was trimmed by 0 bases and J by 0 bases, leaving 8 bases between them. In germline, CDR1 is MNHNY, CDR2 SVGAGI (reference sequence). This CDR3 spans 15 amino acids. Sequenced sample: blood. The TCR sequence derives from a girl aged 5-17 years with multiple sclerosis. This rearrangement joins TRBV6-6 to TRBJ1-2, with D perhaps matching TRBD1 (6 bases). CDR3 residues: CASSYSDSPNYGYTF. The CDR3, as DNA: TGTGCCAGCAGTTACTCGGACAGTCCTAACTATGGCTACACCTTC.